Listed below are T cell receptor beta chains from one sample, sequenced in a study of control samples from healthy donors and cancer patients. Generated by immunoSEQ multiplex PCR, the TCRdb table keeps only in-frame clones and is missing some. The data hold about 120,000 clones, with 80% to 90% observed a single time. Sequenced material: blood. These receptors came from a middle-aged man in good health. The CDR3 runs from the conserved cysteine through the conserved F or W.

j_call v_call cdr3_length cdr3_aa
TRBJ2-7 TRBV30 12 CAWSVGGGEQYF
TRBJ1-1 TRBV12-5 18 CASGLPRGYRGKSTEAFF
TRBJ2-7 TRBV5-1 16 CASSSTTGQVSYEQYF
TRBJ2-5 TRBV4-1 13 CASSQGGRYTQYF
TRBJ2-1 TRBV7-2 14 CASSSSSSYNEQFF
TRBJ2-7 TRBV4-1 18 CASSLTMGGQGLSYEQYF
TRBJ1-1 TRBV25-1 14 CASSLAAGATEAFF
TRBJ1-2 TRBV2 17 CASSQILRGGGAYGYTF
TRBJ1-1 TRBV3-1/TRBV3-2 18 CASSQVGDTGAGNTEAFF
TRBJ2-7 TRBV2 14 CASSPSGLNYEQYF
TRBJ2-3 TRBV19 13 CASSPASTDTQYF
TRBJ1-2 TRBV10-3 14 CAISIQGIGGGYTF
TRBJ1-3 TRBV7-9 14 CASSLQGTGNTIYF
TRBJ2-5 TRBV4-2 13 CASSQDSGRVQYF
TRBJ1-1 TRBV10-3 12 CAISRRPTEAFF
TRBJ1-1 TRBV5-4 13 CASSFWDGTEAFF
TRBJ2-1 TRBV5-6 17 CASSLGTSRSSYNEQFF
TRBJ2-2 TRBV7-6 18 CASSLGGRTVFGTGELFF
TRBJ1-2 TRBV19 15 CASSGGDSSNYGYTF
TRBJ2-3 TRBV11-2 15 CASRRRLALTDTQYF
TRBJ2-7 TRBV6-5 15 CASSYGLAESYEQYF
TRBJ1-1 TRBV19 15 CASSIDFQGGTEAFF
TRBJ1-1 TRBV3-1/TRBV3-2 11 CASSHTAEAFF
TRBJ2-5 TRBV5-8 15 CASSLTGSYQETQYF
TRBJ1-5 TRBV11-2 15 CASSLNGQAGEPQHF
TRBJ2-5 TRBV3-1/TRBV3-2 16 CASSQVGTGDQETQYF
TRBJ1-3 TRBV30 15 CAWSASRTQGDTIYF
TRBJ2-5 TRBV3-1/TRBV3-2 14 CASSPIKLPETQYF
TRBJ2-7 TRBV7-2 13 CASSWDTPGEQYF
TRBJ1-2 TRBV28 16 CASSPGLTGGWYGYTF
TRBJ1-6 TRBV6-5 15 CASSTDRVENSPLHF
TRBJ1-5 TRBV5-5 17 CASSRNVGTGPNQPQHF
TRBJ2-3 TRBV5-4 15 CASSLRDRTQDTQYF
TRBJ1-2 TRBV7-8 12 CASSSTGYGYTF
TRBJ2-7 TRBV27 14 CASSLPGRPGEQYF
TRBJ1-4 TRBV10-2 14 CASRGAGGEEKLFF
TRBJ1-4 TRBV5-1 15 CASSDPGQGQEKLFF
TRBJ1-5 TRBV4-1 19 CASSQGLRQGPFGNQPQHF
TRBJ1-2 TRBV9 15 CASSVSDRQYYGYTF
TRBJ2-7 TRBV6-6 11 CASSTDYEQYF
TRBJ2-7 TRBV19 14 CASSIGPGTYEQYF
TRBJ1-1 TRBV25-1 17 CASSARRDREVNTEAFF
TRBJ2-7 TRBV5-4 15 CASSRDLALSYEQYF
TRBJ2-7 TRBV5-1 12 CASSLENYEQYF
TRBJ1-1 TRBV6-5 14 CASSYSSQGMEAFF
TRBJ2-1 TRBV3-1/TRBV3-2 16 CASSQDRRISYNEQFF
TRBJ1-4 TRBV30 14 CASGPYATNEKLFF
TRBJ2-2 TRBV25-1 14 CASSESGSTGELFF
TRBJ1-2 TRBV3-1/TRBV3-2 15 CASRRGTGANYGYTF
TRBJ2-1 TRBV2 13 CASSDLAGNEQFF
TRBJ2-5 TRBV30 12 CAWGTGHETQYF
TRBJ1-4 TRBV11-2 14 CASSLGQGNEKLFF
TRBJ2-2 TRBV7-6 16 CASSLDPPANTGELFF
TRBJ2-3 TRBV5-1 15 CASSSDRGITDTQYF
TRBJ2-7 TRBV6-5 12 CASAGSNDEQYF
TRBJ2-2 TRBV7-2 17 CASSLSQGGGNTGELFF